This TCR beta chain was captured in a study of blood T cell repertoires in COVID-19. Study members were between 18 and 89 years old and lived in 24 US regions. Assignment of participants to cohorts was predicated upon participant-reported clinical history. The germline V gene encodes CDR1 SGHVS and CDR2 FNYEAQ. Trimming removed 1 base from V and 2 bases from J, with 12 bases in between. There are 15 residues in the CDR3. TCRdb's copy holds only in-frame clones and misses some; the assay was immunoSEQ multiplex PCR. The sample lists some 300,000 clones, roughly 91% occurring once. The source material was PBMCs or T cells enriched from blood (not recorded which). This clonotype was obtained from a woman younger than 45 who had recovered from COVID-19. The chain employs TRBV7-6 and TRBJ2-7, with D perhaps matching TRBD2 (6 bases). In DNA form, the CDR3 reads TGTGCCAGCAGCTTAGGTCCGGGAGTCACCTACGAGCAGTACTTC. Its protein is CASSLGPGVTYEQYF.